These T cell receptor beta chains were read from a single sample in a study of blood T cell repertoires in COVID-19. Method: immunoSEQ multiplex PCR; TCRdb's copy keeps in-frame clones and lacks some. The sample includes under 55,000 clones, roughly 84% seen only once; the top ten take approximately 14%. Sequenced input: peripheral blood. Receptors originate from a human donor in a cohort sampled during active COVID-19. CDR3s include the opening cysteine and the closing phenylalanine or tryptophan. Fields, in order: clone size, J gene, D gene, V gene, CDR3 DNA, CDR3 protein. D genes are given only for firm matches. For some rows the clone size is stated as once, few or many, or as a class when expanded; others skip it.

clone_size: .
j_call: TRBJ1-2
d_call: .
v_call: TRBV3-1/TRBV3-2
cdr3_nt: TGTGCCAGCAGCCAAGGGGAGGGAAAATATGGCTACACCTTC
cdr3_aa: CASSQGEGKYGYTF

clone_size: .
j_call: TRBJ2-7
d_call: .
v_call: TRBV11-2
cdr3_nt: TGTGCCAGCAGCCCGATGGACTCTTCTCGGGAGCAGTACTTC
cdr3_aa: CASSPMDSSREQYF

clone_size: .
j_call: TRBJ1-6
d_call: .
v_call: TRBV28
cdr3_nt: TGTGCCAGCAGTTTATATGGGCTACCAAATTCACCCCTCCACTTT
cdr3_aa: CASSLYGLPNSPLHF

clone_size: .
j_call: TRBJ1-2
d_call: .
v_call: TRBV5-1
cdr3_nt: TGCGCCAGCAGCATGGACGGGAACTATGGCTACACCTTC
cdr3_aa: CASSMDGNYGYTF

clone_size: .
j_call: TRBJ1-4
d_call: .
v_call: TRBV9
cdr3_nt: TGTGCCAGCAGCGTAGACCAGACTCCCAATGAAAAACTGTTTTTT
cdr3_aa: CASSVDQTPNEKLFF

clone_size: once
j_call: TRBJ1-6
d_call: .
v_call: TRBV6-5
cdr3_nt: TGTGCCAGCAGAGAGGACAGCTATAATTCACCCCTCCACTTT
cdr3_aa: CASREDSYNSPLHF

clone_size: .
j_call: TRBJ2-7
d_call: TRBD2
v_call: TRBV20-1
cdr3_nt: TGCAGTGCTAGTTCAACTAGCGGTAGCTCCTACGAGCAGTACTTC
cdr3_aa: CSASSTSGSSYEQYF

clone_size: medium-sized
j_call: TRBJ2-1
d_call: TRBD2
v_call: TRBV7-2
cdr3_nt: TGTGCCAGCAGCTTGCCAGCGGGGGGCGCAAAGCAGTTCTTC
cdr3_aa: CASSLPAGGAKQFF

clone_size: .
j_call: TRBJ1-3
d_call: TRBD1
v_call: TRBV7-8
cdr3_nt: TGTGCCAGCAGCTACAGGGGATCTGGAAACACCATATATTTT
cdr3_aa: CASSYRGSGNTIYF

clone_size: .
j_call: TRBJ1-5
d_call: TRBD1
v_call: TRBV19
cdr3_nt: TGTGCCAGTACCTACAGGGGCGTACGGTACGGTCAGCCCCAGCATTTT
cdr3_aa: CASTYRGVRYGQPQHF

clone_size: once
j_call: TRBJ2-1
d_call: .
v_call: TRBV27
cdr3_nt: TGTGCCAGCAGATCGACAGTTAGCTCCTACAATGAGCAGTTCTTC
cdr3_aa: CASRSTVSSYNEQFF

clone_size: .
j_call: TRBJ2-5
d_call: TRBD2
v_call: TRBV7-9
cdr3_nt: TGTGCCAGCAGCCAACGGGGGGGACAAGAGACCCAGTACTTC
cdr3_aa: CASSQRGGQETQYF

clone_size: .
j_call: TRBJ1-2
d_call: TRBD1
v_call: TRBV5-6
cdr3_nt: TGTGCCAGCAGCGTCCGGGACAGAATAACTAACTATGGCTACACCTTC
cdr3_aa: CASSVRDRITNYGYTF

clone_size: .
j_call: TRBJ2-1
d_call: TRBD2
v_call: TRBV5-1
cdr3_nt: TGCGCCAGCAGCTTCTCCGGGACTAGCGACTACAATGAGCAGTTCTTC
cdr3_aa: CASSFSGTSDYNEQFF

clone_size: .
j_call: TRBJ1-1
d_call: .
v_call: TRBV6-6
cdr3_nt: TGTGCCGGACACAAGGGGGGGCGAGGCACTGAAGCTTTCTTT
cdr3_aa: CAGHKGGRGTEAFF

clone_size: .
j_call: TRBJ1-1
d_call: .
v_call: TRBV18
cdr3_nt: TGTGCCAGCTCACTAGGAGAGAACACTGAAGCTTTCTTT
cdr3_aa: CASSLGENTEAFF

clone_size: .
j_call: TRBJ2-5
d_call: TRBD2
v_call: TRBV7-8
cdr3_nt: TGTGCCAGCAGCTTAGTTTGGGGAGGCGGGAGGCCGACAAAACAAGAGACCCAGTACTTC
cdr3_aa: CASSLVWGGGRPTKQETQYF

clone_size: .
j_call: TRBJ2-1
d_call: TRBD2
v_call: TRBV6-2/TRBV6-3
cdr3_nt: TGTGCCAGCAGTCCATGGGCCCCTAGCGGGAGGGCCCTCAATGAGCAGTTCTTC
cdr3_aa: CASSPWAPSGRALNEQFF

clone_size: .
j_call: TRBJ2-2
d_call: TRBD1
v_call: TRBV6-2/TRBV6-3
cdr3_nt: TGTGCCAGCAGCCCCGAAACAGGGGTCACCGGGGAGCTGTTTTTT
cdr3_aa: CASSPETGVTGELFF

clone_size: .
j_call: TRBJ2-2
d_call: TRBD2
v_call: TRBV9
cdr3_nt: TGTGCCAGCAGCCCTGGGACTAGCGGGATCTCTCGGGGCGGGGAGCTGTTTTTT
cdr3_aa: CASSPGTSGISRGGELFF

clone_size: .
j_call: TRBJ2-3
d_call: TRBD2
v_call: TRBV13
cdr3_nt: TGTGCCAGCAGCTTCATCCTGAGTAGCGGGGCCACAGATACGCAGTATTTT
cdr3_aa: CASSFILSSGATDTQYF

clone_size: .
j_call: TRBJ2-1
d_call: .
v_call: TRBV19
cdr3_nt: TGTGCCAGTAGTATAGATGAGAGATCATACAATGAGCAGTTCTTC
cdr3_aa: CASSIDERSYNEQFF

clone_size: .
j_call: TRBJ2-3
d_call: TRBD1
v_call: TRBV7-8
cdr3_nt: TGTGCCAGCAGCTCGAGAACAGGGGTGGGTACGCAGTATTTT
cdr3_aa: CASSSRTGVGTQYF

clone_size: .
j_call: TRBJ2-1
d_call: TRBD2
v_call: TRBV24-1
cdr3_nt: TGTGCCACAGAGCGGACTAGCGGGAGGTATGAGCAGTTCTTC
cdr3_aa: CATERTSGRYEQFF

clone_size: .
j_call: TRBJ1-5
d_call: .
v_call: TRBV7-2
cdr3_nt: TGTGCCAGCAGCCGCACTCCGAACAATCAGCCCCAGCATTTT
cdr3_aa: CASSRTPNNQPQHF

clone_size: once
j_call: TRBJ2-4
d_call: TRBD2
v_call: TRBV28
cdr3_nt: TGTGCCAGCAGTTCATCCGGTACTAGTGGGGGGGGCATTCAGTACTTC
cdr3_aa: CASSSSGTSGGGIQYF

clone_size: .
j_call: TRBJ2-7
d_call: TRBD2
v_call: TRBV6-2/TRBV6-3
cdr3_nt: TGTGCCAGCAGTTACATCGGCGGGAGGTCCTCCTACGAGCAGTACTTC
cdr3_aa: CASSYIGGRSSYEQYF

clone_size: .
j_call: TRBJ1-1
d_call: TRBD1
v_call: TRBV7-3
cdr3_nt: TGTGCCAGCAGCTTAAATGGACAGGTGAACACTGAAGCTTTCTTT
cdr3_aa: CASSLNGQVNTEAFF

clone_size: once
j_call: TRBJ2-1
d_call: TRBD2
v_call: TRBV18
cdr3_nt: TGTGCCAGCTCACCACTTTCGGGGGGCTACAATGAGCAGTTCTTC
cdr3_aa: CASSPLSGGYNEQFF

clone_size: .
j_call: TRBJ1-4
d_call: .
v_call: TRBV5-1
cdr3_nt: TGCGCCAGCAGTCCGGGGTCGGCAACTAATGAAAAACTGTTTTTT
cdr3_aa: CASSPGSATNEKLFF

clone_size: .
j_call: TRBJ2-1
d_call: TRBD2
v_call: TRBV18
cdr3_nt: TGTGCCAGCTCACTCCGGACTAGCGGGCCGTCCTACAATGAGCAGTTCTTC
cdr3_aa: CASSLRTSGPSYNEQFF

clone_size: few
j_call: TRBJ1-3
d_call: .
v_call: TRBV5-6
cdr3_nt: TGTGCCAGCAGCTTGCCAGGGTTTGCGGGAGGAAACACCATATATTTT
cdr3_aa: CASSLPGFAGGNTIYF

clone_size: .
j_call: TRBJ1-5
d_call: TRBD1
v_call: TRBV28
cdr3_nt: TGTGCCAGCAGTTTCACAGGGGGCGGAAGCAATCAGCCCCAGCATTTT
cdr3_aa: CASSFTGGGSNQPQHF

clone_size: .
j_call: TRBJ1-6
d_call: .
v_call: TRBV7-8
cdr3_nt: .
cdr3_aa: CASSLFRFGGLGSPLHF

clone_size: .
j_call: TRBJ2-7
d_call: TRBD1
v_call: TRBV11-2
cdr3_nt: TGTGCCAGCAGCCCCCGGCGGGACAGGGGGTACGACGAGCAGTACTTC
cdr3_aa: CASSPRRDRGYDEQYF

clone_size: .
j_call: TRBJ2-7
d_call: .
v_call: TRBV28
cdr3_nt: TGTGCCAGCAGTTTATTTGGAGGGCGGACCTACGAGCAGTACTTC
cdr3_aa: CASSLFGGRTYEQYF

clone_size: .
j_call: TRBJ2-7
d_call: TRBD1
v_call: TRBV29-1
cdr3_nt: TGCAGCGGCGGGACAGGGCTCTACGAGCAGTACTTC
cdr3_aa: CSGGTGLYEQYF